This is a list of T cell receptor beta chains from one sample in a study of blood T cell repertoires in COVID-19. Clones were read by immunoSEQ multiplex PCR, and TCRdb kept only the in-frame ones, dropping some. The table shows over 200,000 clones, with roughly 86% occurring only once. Sequences were obtained from peripheral blood. The source of these receptors is a woman aged 45 to 65 with acute or convalescent COVID-19. Each CDR3 is given with its conserved first and last residue. The D gene is left open where the match is weak. Rows give clone size only sometimes, using once, few, many, or a class for an expanded clone.

j_gene	v_gene	abundance	d_gene	CDR3nt	CDR3aa
TRBJ2-3	TRBV9	.	TRBD2	TGTGCCAGCAGCGTTTCTGTAGCGGGAGCTGGTACGCAGTATTTT	CASSVSVAGAGTQYF
TRBJ1-5	TRBV19	.	.	TGTGCCAGTAGTATAGGACAGACTAGCAATCAGCCCCAGCATTTT	CASSIGQTSNQPQHF
TRBJ1-6	TRBV7-2	.	TRBD1	TGTGCCAGCAGATCCACCGGGACAGGGGCCTCGGTTTATTCACCCCTCCACTTT	CASRSTGTGASVYSPLHF
TRBJ1-1	TRBV30	.	.	TGTGCCTGGAGGGGGGGGTCGAACACTGAAGCTTTCTTT	CAWRGGSNTEAFF
TRBJ1-5	TRBV12-3/TRBV12-4	.	.	TGTGCCAGCAGCCTGGCAGGGAATCAGCCCCAGCATTTT	CASSLAGNQPQHF
TRBJ2-1	TRBV9	.	TRBD2	TGTGCCAGCAGCGTAGGGCGAAGGACTAGCGGTTACAATGAGCAGTTCTTC	CASSVGRRTSGYNEQFF
TRBJ1-5	TRBV28	.	TRBD1	TGTGCCAGCAGTTCTACGTGGGACAGATTGGGTCAGCCCCAGCATTTT	CASSSTWDRLGQPQHF
TRBJ1-1	TRBV3-1/TRBV3-2	.	TRBD1	TGTGCCAGCAGCCACAGACAGGGACTGACTGAAGCTTTCTTT	CASSHRQGLTEAFF
TRBJ1-2	TRBV18	.	TRBD1	TGTGCCAGCTCACCAAATTTAGGGGGCAGGGACTATGGCTACACCTTC	CASSPNLGGRDYGYTF
TRBJ1-1	TRBV29-1	.	.	TGCAGCGTTGACCTTTTACAGGGACGAGCTTTCTTT	CSVDLLQGRAFF
TRBJ2-7	TRBV25-1	.	TRBD1	TGTGCCAGCAGTGAACCCGGGACAGTCTACGAGCAGTACTTC	CASSEPGTVYEQYF
TRBJ1-1	TRBV5-1	.	.	TGCGCCAGCAGCCAAGGGGGGAACACTGAAGCTTTCTTT	CASSQGGNTEAFF
TRBJ1-1	TRBV27	.	.	TGTGCCAGCAGTCCTCGACAGGACTTGAACACTGAAGCTTTCTTT	CASSPRQDLNTEAFF
TRBJ2-2	TRBV7-9	.	.	TGTGCCAGCAGCTTCGTGGGGAGCGGGGAGCTGTTTTTT	CASSFVGSGELFF
TRBJ1-2	TRBV5-1	.	TRBD1	TGCGCCAGCAGCCCCGGGACAGGGCGCAGTGGCTACACCTTC	CASSPGTGRSGYTF
TRBJ2-1	TRBV9	.	.	TGTGCCAGCAGCGAGGACGGGGGCTCCTACAATGAGCAGTTCTTC	CASSEDGGSYNEQFF
TRBJ2-7	TRBV7-9	.	TRBD2	TGTGCCAGCAGCTTAAACTCAGCGGGGGAGCAGTACTTC	CASSLNSAGEQYF
TRBJ1-5	TRBV28	few	.	TGTGCCAGCGTTGGGGCCCAGGGTGGCAATCAGCCCCAGCATTTT	CASVGAQGGNQPQHF
TRBJ2-1	TRBV7-8	.	.	TGTGCCAGCAGCTTAGTTCGGGGAGGTCCCTACAATGAGCAGTTCTTC	CASSLVRGGPYNEQFF
TRBJ1-1	TRBV6-5	once	.	TGTGCCAGCACGGGGGAGTTAGGTGAAGCTTTCTTT	CASTGELGEAFF
TRBJ1-4	TRBV4-2	.	.	TGTGCCAGCCACAGTGGGGGGGCCGCAACTAATGAAAAACTGTTTTTT	CASHSGGAATNEKLFF
TRBJ2-3	TRBV11-3	.	.	TGTGCCAGCAGCTTTTCTATCTCAGATACGCAGTATTTT	CASSFSISDTQYF
TRBJ2-1	TRBV28	.	.	TGTGCCAGCACGCGGAACAATGAGCAGTTCTTC	CASTRNNEQFF
TRBJ2-7	TRBV5-5	.	.	TGTGCCAGCAGCTTGTCGGCAAGGAGCTCCTACGAGCAGTACTTC	CASSLSARSSYEQYF
TRBJ2-1	TRBV7-3	.	.	TGTGCCAGCAGCTTGAACGAGCGTGCCAATGAGCAGTTCTTC	CASSLNERANEQFF
TRBJ2-1	TRBV27	.	TRBD2	TGTGCCAGCAGTTCCCGACTAGCGGGAGGCGTAAGGGAACAGTTCTTC	CASSSRLAGGVREQFF
TRBJ2-2	TRBV30	.	.	TGTGCCTGGAGAGCAACCAGGACCGGGGAGCTGTTTTTT	CAWRATRTGELFF
TRBJ2-5	TRBV18	.	.	TGTGCCAGCTCACCGACTTATAAGGAGTCGACCCAGTACTTC	CASSPTYKESTQYF
TRBJ1-1	TRBV24-1	.	.	TGTGCCACCAGGCAGGCGTTGAACACTGAAGCTTTCTTT	CATRQALNTEAFF
TRBJ2-2	TRBV19	.	TRBD1	TGTGCCAGTAGTATGAGGGACAGGGCCCCCACCGGGGAGCTGTTTTTT	CASSMRDRAPTGELFF
TRBJ2-1	TRBV24-1	.	.	TGTGCCACCAGTGATCCCGCGACAGCCAACAATGAGCAGTTCTTC	CATSDPATANNEQFF
TRBJ2-7	TRBV19	.	.	TGTGCCAGCAACCGGGGCTACGAGCAGTACTTC	CASNRGYEQYF
TRBJ2-7	TRBV28	.	TRBD2	TGTGCCAGCATATCTAGCGGGTCCTACGAGCAGTACTTC	CASISSGSYEQYF
TRBJ1-4	TRBV28	.	.	TGTGCCAGCAGTGAACTGGGACAATATGAAAAACTGTTTTTT	CASSELGQYEKLFF
TRBJ1-4	TRBV10-1	.	.	TGCGCCAGCAGTGAGAGACAGCCTGAAAAACTGTTTTTT	CASSERQPEKLFF
TRBJ2-7	TRBV6-2/TRBV6-3	.	TRBD2	TGTGCCAGCAGTTCCTCCGGACTAGCGGGCGAATACGAGCAGTACTTC	CASSSSGLAGEYEQYF
TRBJ2-7	TRBV27	.	TRBD1	TGTGCCAGCAGTCAACGGACAGGGCTCTACGAGCAGTACTTC	CASSQRTGLYEQYF
TRBJ1-5	TRBV13	.	.	TGTGCCAGCAGCTTTATGGGAGGCAATCAGCCCCAGCATTTT	CASSFMGGNQPQHF
TRBJ1-2	TRBV9	.	TRBD1	TGTGCCAGCAGCGTAGGGGTCGACAGGGACTATGGCTACACCTTC	CASSVGVDRDYGYTF
TRBJ1-2	TRBV5-5	.	TRBD1	TGTGCCAGCAGCTTGGGACCCTGGGGACAGGGCGGCTATGGCTACACCTTC	CASSLGPWGQGGYGYTF
TRBJ1-5	TRBV9	.	.	TGTGCCAGCAATTCGGGGGAAAGCAATCAGCCCCAGCATTTT	CASNSGESNQPQHF